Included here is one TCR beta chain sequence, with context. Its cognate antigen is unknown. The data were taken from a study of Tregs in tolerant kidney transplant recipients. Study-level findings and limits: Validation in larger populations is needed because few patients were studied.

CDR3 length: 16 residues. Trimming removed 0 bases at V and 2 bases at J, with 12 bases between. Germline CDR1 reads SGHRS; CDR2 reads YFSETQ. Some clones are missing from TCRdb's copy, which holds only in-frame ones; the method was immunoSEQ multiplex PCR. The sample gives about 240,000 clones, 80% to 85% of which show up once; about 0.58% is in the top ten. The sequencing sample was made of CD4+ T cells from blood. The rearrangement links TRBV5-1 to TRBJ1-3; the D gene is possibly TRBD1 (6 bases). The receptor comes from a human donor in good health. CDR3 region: CASSLGHRDTGNTIYF. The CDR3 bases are TGCGCCAGCAGCTTGGGACACCGGGACACTGGAAACACCATATATTTT.